The TCR beta chain described here comes from a study of circulating and synovial CD4+ cells in juvenile arthritis (dated by TCRdb to the mid-2010s). For context, the study as a whole: Within each patient, the study compared the TCRbeta CDR3 repertoires of three groups: circulating HLA-DR+ CD4 T cells, bulk blood CD4 T cells, and synovial CD4 T cells. The goal of the repertoire sequencing was to confirm that synovial clonotypes were enriched in a circulating synovial-like CD4 T cell subset. What the authors observed across the whole study: No difference between circulating pathogenic-like lymphocytes and bulk blood T cells was detected by traditional Vbeta family usage analysis. Synovial and circulating pathogenic-like lymphocyte repertoires were less diverse than bulk blood CD4 repertoires, with some CPL samples as oligoclonal as synovium. CPL and bulk blood CD4 samples differed in T cell genome counts by at least an order of magnitude, so sample-size effects were addressed. Circulating pathogenic-like lymphocytes clustered with synovial T cells and shared a substantially higher fraction of CDR3 sequences with synovium than bulk blood. Overlap with synovium increased with sequencing depth, so measured shared-clonotype fractions likely underestimated the full repertoire overlap.

Donors of the sequenced samples were patients with active juvenile idiopathic arthritis. Cells were sorted right after thawing, and dead cells were excluded with Live/Dead Fixable Near-IR Stain. The library was generated by the immunoSEQ multiplex PCR assay. An external provider performed TCRbeta CDR3 sequencing as a commercial service. Per the source publication's procedure: The analyses used productive nucleotide sequences together with amino acid sequences obtained by in silico translation. Diversity was measured as Renyi entropy over a range of alpha values, and the median of 200 repeated subsamples was taken to equalise sample size. Pairwise repertoire distance was calculated as one minus the Chao-modified Jaccard index to correct for under-sampling and was used for clustering. Frequency-weighted overlap with synovial clonotypes was calculated over 200 sample sizes with 200 draws without replacement at each size, and the overlap was reported at the size of the smaller sample. The table was pulled from immuneACCESS by TCRdb, which kept in-frame rearrangements only. Such tables lose some clones; where checked, under half of the loss comes from unresolved V genes, and the rest has no known cause. Clone size and V and J calls were adopted from that table, with D and trimming inferred from the DNA. The sample records under 40,000 clones, roughly 95% of which are singletons. The ten largest clones represent 2.9% of the sample.

Trimming accounts for 0 bases at V and 6 bases at J, while the number of junction bases matched to no gene is 11. The CDR3 spans 17 residues, from the cysteine through the phenylalanine. Only the CDR3 portion is preserved as DNA: 51 bases, with reading frame beginning at the first base. According to the germline V gene (reference sequence), CDR1 reads SGHAT and CDR2 reads FQDESV. Concerning this clone: There is no known antigen for this receptor. No base quality values were provided; no much bigger clone lies one nucleotide off.

The chain uses TRBV11-1 and TRBJ2-7; 10 of the junction bases match TRBD2. The specimen was CD4+ T cells from blood. The clonotype was recovered from a human donor with juvenile idiopathic arthritis. The DNA sequence is TGTGCCAGCAGCTTAGCGGCTAGCGGGAGAGGGGGCGGCGAGCAGTACTTC. It translates as CASSLAASGRGGGEQYF.